These 28 T cell receptor beta chains were all obtained from the same sample, sequenced in a study of response to subunit inactivated influenza vaccine. One entry per CDR3 protein, called by TCRdb with MiXCR from the RT-PCR reads. Among over 400,000 distinct CDR3 sequences, 10% to 15% were seen once, and the ten largest hold 10% to 15%. This sample comprised PBMCs from blood, obtained 40 to 50 days after vaccination. These receptors came from a man between 50 and 59 years old who received an inactivated influenza vaccine.

This clonotype came up many times. The chain couples TRBV10-3 to TRBJ2-4; either TRBD1 or TRBD2 may fit D (5 bases each). This CDR3 is 16 amino acids long. Germline V lookup: CDR1 ENHRY, CDR2 SYGVKD. The V end was cut by 5 bases, the J end by 5 bases, with 19 bases between. CDR3 region: CAISKGLGVRENIQYF. As DNA, the CDR3 is TGTGCCATCAGTAAAGGACTGGGGGTTCGGGAAAACATTCAGTACTTC.

The sample holds a few counts of this clonotype. The gene calls are TRBV5-1 and TRBJ1-4; D might be TRBD1 (6 bases). This CDR3 contains 16 residues. Looked up from germline, CDR1 is SGHRS and CDR2 is YFSETQ. V lost 4 bases and J 7 bases, leaving 20 bases between the germline ends. In DNA form, the CDR3 reads TGCGCCAGCAGCGTAAATGCCGGGGGGGCAGGTGAAAAACTGTTTTTT. Translating it yields CASSVNAGGAGEKLFF.

The genes are TRBV5-1 and TRBJ2-7, with unresolved D. CDR3 length: 16 amino acids. V gave up 0 bases and J gave up 0 bases, with 13 bases separating them. CDR1 is SGHRS, CDR2 YFSETQ, per germline. The CDR3 sequence is CASSLDPRTHSYEQYF. CDR3 DNA: TGCGCCAGCAGCTTGGATCCCAGAACCCACTCCTACGAGCAGTACTTC.

This clonotype occurred a few times. The V gene is TRBV12-3 or TRBV12-4, the J gene TRBJ2-2; 8 nucleotides align to TRBD2. The length of the CDR3 is 22 residues. Losses at the gene ends were 0 bases for V and 0 bases for J; bases not matched to a gene: 18. This chain's CDR3 is CASSLAIQRGGRVPANTGELFF. CDR3 nucleotides: TGTGCCAGCAGTTTAGCGATCCAACGCGGGGGGCGCGTCCCCGCGAACACCGGGGAGCTGTTTTTT.

Many counts were recorded for this clonotype. The genes are TRBV25-1 and TRBJ2-5, with 12 bases matching TRBD1. CDR3 size: 16 residues. V was pared by 5 bases and J by 2 bases, with 6 bases of the junction left unmatched. The germline CDR1 and CDR2 sequences are MGHDK and SYGVNS. The DNA of the CDR3 is TGTGCCAGCAGTTTGGGGACAGGGGGCGTACAAGAGACCCAGTACTTC. Its protein product is CASSLGTGGVQETQYF.

This clonotype was observed a handful of times. The rearrangement links TRBV12-3 or TRBV12-4 to TRBJ2-2, with D possibly being TRBD2 (6 bases). With 5 bases removed from V and 11 bases from J, the gap between germline ends came to 9 bases. There are 11 residues in the CDR3. CDR3 DNA sequence: TGTGCCAGCAGTCTCGGGACTGAGCTGTTTTTT. Translating gives CASSLGTELFF.

This clonotype has only a few counts. This chain uses TRBV29-1 with TRBJ1-1; D ambiguous. The CDR3 is made up of 12 amino acids. Germline V gives CDR1 SQVTM, CDR2 ANQGSEA. With 4 bases removed from V and 4 bases from J, the gap between germline ends came to 10 bases. The CDR3 loop reads CSVVRAATEAFF. The DNA for the CDR3 is TGCAGCGTTGTACGGGCGGCCACTGAAGCTTTCTTT.

This clonotype was recorded many times. The chain recombines TRBV7-9 with TRBJ2-7; the match to TRBD1 covers 7 bases. Germline V gene sequence: CDR1 SEHNR, CDR2 FQNEAQ (reference sequence). The CDR3 spans 16 residues. Losses at the gene ends were 2 bases for V and 5 bases for J; bases not matched to a gene: 12. The CDR3 coding sequence is TGTGCCAGCAGCTTAAGGCGACAGGGCGGAATGGACGAGCAGTACTTC. Translation: CASSLRRQGGMDEQYF.

The V gene is TRBV29-1, the J gene TRBJ1-2, with 7 positions matching TRBD1. Per germline, CDR1 SQVTM and CDR2 ANQGSEA. Unmatched junction bases numbered 9, after V lost 6 bases and J lost 2 bases. CDR3 length: 14 residues. Written as DNA, the CDR3 is TGCAGCGTCGCTGGGGGACAGAGGAACTATGGCTACACCTTC. This codes for CSVAGGQRNYGYTF.

V and J are TRBV9 and TRBJ2-1; perhaps TRBD1 as D (6 bases). Germline CDR1 reads SGDLS; CDR2 reads YYNGEE. The V end was cut by 3 bases, the J end by 12 bases, with 16 bases between. The CDR3 loop spans 13 amino acids. Written as DNA, the CDR3 is TGTGCCAGCAGCGCCCCGACAGGTCTTGCGCAGTTCTTC. This encodes CASSAPTGLAQFF.

The chain combines TRBV12-3 or TRBV12-4 with TRBJ1-2; D unresolved. The CDR3 is 13 amino acids. The V gene lost 3 bases and the J gene lost 5 bases, with 10 bases spanning the gap. This chain's CDR3 is CASSFGPTYGYTF. The CDR3 DNA is TGTGCCAGCAGTTTTGGGCCGACATATGGCTACACCTTC.

This clonotype was seen only a few times. The V gene is TRBV9, the J gene TRBJ2-3, with a tentative D call TRBD2 (6 bases). Germline CDR1 and CDR2: SGDLS and YYNGEE. The CDR3 length is 17 residues. V lost 1 base, J lost 0 bases, and 15 bases lay in between. CDR3 nucleotide sequence: TGTGCCAGCAGCGTAAGAGGACCTAGCGATAGCACAGATACGCAGTATTTT. It encodes CASSVRGPSDSTDTQYF.

This clonotype was counted a few times. CDR3 DNA sequence: TGTGCCAGCAGCCCATTCCAAGGGGGCTTATCTGGGGAGCTGTTTTTT. This translates into CASSPFQGGLSGELFF. The J gene is TRBJ2-2, the V gene TRBV7-2, with 7 bases lining up with TRBD1. Germline V gene lookup returns CDR1 SGHTA and CDR2 FQGNSA. J lost 8 bases, V lost 5 bases, and 14 bases had no gene match. The CDR3 is 16 amino acids.

This sequence joins TRBV7-6 and TRBJ2-2; D is unclear. CDR3 length: 14 residues. Per the germline V gene, CDR1 is SGHVS and CDR2 is FNYEAQ. V was clipped by 3 bases and J by 2 bases, with 7 bases between them. For the CDR3, the DNA is TGTGCCAGCAGCTTTAGTTACAACACCGGGGAGCTGTTTTTT. It encodes CASSFSYNTGELFF.

This clonotype showed up just a few times. It may be a read error: a sequence one base away is much more abundant. The rearrangement joins TRBV5-1 to TRBJ2-7, with D perhaps given as TRBD1 or TRBD2 (6 bases each). Germline-derived CDR1 and CDR2 are SGHRS and YFSETQ. V lost 0 bases, J lost 2 bases, and 12 bases lay in between. The CDR3 contains 15 residues. CDR3 loop: CASSLAAGGAYEQYF. In DNA form, the CDR3 reads TGCGCCAGCAGCTTGGCCGCCGGGGGCGCCTACGAGCAGTACTTC.

This clonotype occurred once. V is TRBV7-2 and J is TRBJ1-5; D unclear. V gave up 5 bases and J gave up 0 bases, with 11 bases separating them. Germline V CDR1 and CDR2: SGHTA, FQGNSA. This CDR3 has 15 residues. Written as DNA, the CDR3 is TGTGCCAGCAGCCCATTCGGGGTTAGCAATCAGCCCCAGCATTTT. This translates into CASSPFGVSNQPQHF. The full variable domain, its missing parts supplied by reference TRBV7-2 and TRBJ1-5, is GAGVSQSPSNKVTEKGKDVELRCDPISGHTALYWYRQSLGQGLEFLIYFQGNSAPDKSGLPSDRFSAERTGGSVSTLTIQRTQQEDSAVYLCASSPFGVSNQPQHFGDGTRLSIL.

This clonotype was counted only a few times. CDR3 sequence: CASRQISGGLYEQYF. Here the CDR3 DNA reads TGTGCCAGCAGACAAATCAGCGGGGGACTCTACGAGCAGTACTTC. The chain carries TRBV6-2 or TRBV6-3 and TRBJ2-7; 8 nucleotides agree with TRBD2. Germline V lookup: CDR1 MNHEY, CDR2 SVGEGT. Trimming cost V 6 bases and J 3 bases; bases outside gene matches: 10. This CDR3 contains 15 residues.

The genes are TRBV5-1 and TRBJ2-7, with TRBD2 matching 7 bases. In germline, CDR1 is SGHRS, CDR2 YFSETQ. The V and J ends lost 4 bases and 9 bases, in that order; junction bases with no gene match: 13. This CDR3 is built from 14 residues. As DNA, the CDR3 is TGCGCCAGCAGCGTTGACAGCGGGACGGGGGTGCAGTACTTC. The encoded protein is CASSVDSGTGVQYF.

This clonotype was seen at least ten times. The chain joins TRBV7-9 to TRBJ2-1; the match to TRBD1 covers 8 bases. The germline CDR1 and CDR2 sequences are SEHNR and FQNEAQ (reference sequence). The CDR3 is 16 residues long. Trimming at V came to 2 bases and at J to 8 bases, leaving 11 bases not matched to a gene. CDR3 DNA: TGTGCCAGCAGCTTACCGGACAGGGAGGTCTGGGATGAGCAGTTCTTC. Its protein is CASSLPDREVWDEQFF.

This clonotype was recorded once. The V and J genes are TRBV11-1 and TRBJ2-3, with 9 bases lining up with TRBD2. CDR1 and CDR2 from the germline V gene are SGHAT and FQDESV (reference sequence). The CDR3 runs 17 residues. V was pared by 5 bases and J by 2 bases, with 11 bases of the junction left unmatched. The CDR3 DNA follows: TGTGCCAGCAGCACTACCTATAGCGGGAGCCTCACAGATACGCAGTATTTT. Translated: CASSTTYSGSLTDTQYF.

This clonotype was seen many times. The chain uses TRBV20-1 and TRBJ1-1; D remains unclear. There are 14 residues in the CDR3. The germline gives CDR1 DFQATT, CDR2 SNEGSKA (reference sequence). V shed 3 bases and J shed 2 bases, with 13 bases lying between them. This chain's CDR3 is CSARVALSNTEAFF. The CDR3 DNA sequence: TGCAGTGCTAGGGTGGCACTTTCAAACACTGAAGCTTTCTTT.

This clonotype was seen only a few times. V gene TRBV6-2 or TRBV6-3 combines with J gene TRBJ2-3; 7 bases are shared with TRBD2. V was pared by 2 bases and J by 3 bases, with 11 bases of the junction left unmatched. The CDR3 is made up of 17 amino acids. Germline V gene lookup returns CDR1 MNHEY and CDR2 SVGEGT. The CDR3 bases are TGTGCCAGCAGTTACGAAGTGGGAGGGCCGGATACAGATACGCAGTATTTT. This translates into CASSYEVGGPDTDTQYF.

The V gene is TRBV4-3, the J gene TRBJ1-2; 8 bases map to TRBD1. With 2 bases clipped from V and 3 bases from J, the junction kept 5 bases outside the gene matches. Germline-derived CDR1 and CDR2 are LGHNA and YSLEER. The CDR3 extends over 15 amino acids. The CDR3 nucleotides are TGCGCCAGCAGCCAACCTGGGACAGGCTACTATGGCTACACCTTC. This gives the protein CASSQPGTGYYGYTF.

This clonotype appeared many times. The chain has TRBV20-1 and TRBJ1-2, with a tentative D call TRBD1 (5 bases). V was trimmed by 0 bases and J by 1 base, leaving 18 bases between them. Germline V gene lookup returns CDR1 DFQATT and CDR2 SNEGSKA (reference sequence). The CDR3 sequence is 17 residues long. CDR3 sequence (DNA): TGCAGTGCTAGAGATCCCCCCAGGGAATCCATTAACTATGGCTACACCTTC. It encodes CSARDPPRESINYGYTF.

V and J are TRBV6-5 and TRBJ2-5; TRBD2 might be the D (5 bases). Germline V gene sequence: CDR1 MNHEY, CDR2 SVGAGI. V was shortened by 0 bases and J by 1 base, with 9 bases between the two germline ends. This CDR3 is 15 amino acids long. In DNA, the CDR3 is TGTGCCAGCAGTTACTCCAGCGGCAGCCAAGAGACCCAGTACTTC. It is translated as CASSYSSGSQETQYF.

The rearrangement joins TRBV4-3 to TRBJ1-1; no definite D call. This CDR3 contains 14 residues. CDR1 and CDR2 from the germline V gene are LGHNA and YSLEER. V dropped 4 bases and J dropped 4 bases, with 13 bases sitting between them. The CDR3 DNA follows: TGCGCCAGCAGCCCGAATGGGGTCGGCACTGAAGCTTTCTTT. As protein: CASSPNGVGTEAFF.

In its sample, this clonotype was seen many times. This sequence joins TRBV29-1 and TRBJ2-1; no firm D call. V dropped 3 bases and J dropped 2 bases, with 11 bases sitting between them. Germline V gene lookup returns CDR1 SQVTM and CDR2 ANQGSEA. The CDR3 totals 14 residues. CDR3 region: CSVDLTATYNEQFF. CDR3 nucleotides: TGCAGCGTTGATCTAACAGCCACCTACAATGAGCAGTTCTTC.

This sequence joins TRBV11-2 and TRBJ2-1, with 10 bases identical to TRBD1. Losses at the gene ends were 5 bases for V and 8 bases for J; bases not matched to a gene: 18. Germline V gene data show CDR1 as SGHAT and CDR2 as FQNNGV. CDR3 length: 18 amino acids. The CDR3 DNA follows: TGTGCCAGCAGCGTACCAACCGGGACAGGGGTGAGATGGGATGAGCAGTTCTTC. Residues: CASSVPTGTGVRWDEQFF.